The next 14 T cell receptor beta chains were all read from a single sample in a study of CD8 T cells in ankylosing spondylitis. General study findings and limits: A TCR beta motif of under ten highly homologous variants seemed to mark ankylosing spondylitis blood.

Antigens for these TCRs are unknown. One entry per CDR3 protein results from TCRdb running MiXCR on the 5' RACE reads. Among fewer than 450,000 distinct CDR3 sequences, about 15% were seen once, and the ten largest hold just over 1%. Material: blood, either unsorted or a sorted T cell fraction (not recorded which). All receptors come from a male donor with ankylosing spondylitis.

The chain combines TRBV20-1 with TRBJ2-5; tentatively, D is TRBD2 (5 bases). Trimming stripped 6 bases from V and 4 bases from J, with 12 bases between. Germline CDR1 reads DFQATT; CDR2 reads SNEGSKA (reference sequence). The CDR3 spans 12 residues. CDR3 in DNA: TGCAGTGCCGCAATCGGAGGAGAGACCCAGTACTTC. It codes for CSAAIGGETQYF.

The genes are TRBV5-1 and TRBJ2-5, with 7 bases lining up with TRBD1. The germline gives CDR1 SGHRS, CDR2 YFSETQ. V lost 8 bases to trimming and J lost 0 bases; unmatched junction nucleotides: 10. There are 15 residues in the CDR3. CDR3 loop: CASNKGAGYQETQYF. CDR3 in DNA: TGCGCCAGTAACAAGGGGGCTGGGTACCAAGAGACCCAGTACTTC.

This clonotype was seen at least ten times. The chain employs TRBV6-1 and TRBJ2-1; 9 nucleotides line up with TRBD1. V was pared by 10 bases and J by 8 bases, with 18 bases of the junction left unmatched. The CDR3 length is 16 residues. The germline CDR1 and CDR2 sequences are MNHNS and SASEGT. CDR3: CATRRQGGGPRDEQFF. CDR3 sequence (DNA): TGTGCCACCAGACGACAGGGGGGGGGCCCCCGGGATGAGCAGTTCTTC.

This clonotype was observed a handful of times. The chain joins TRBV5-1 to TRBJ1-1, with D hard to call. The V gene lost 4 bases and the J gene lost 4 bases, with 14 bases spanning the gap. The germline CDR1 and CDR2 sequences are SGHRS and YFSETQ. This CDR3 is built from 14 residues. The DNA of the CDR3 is TGCGCCAGCAGCCAGGACCCCCTTCTCACTGAAGCTTTCTTT. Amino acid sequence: CASSQDPLLTEAFF.

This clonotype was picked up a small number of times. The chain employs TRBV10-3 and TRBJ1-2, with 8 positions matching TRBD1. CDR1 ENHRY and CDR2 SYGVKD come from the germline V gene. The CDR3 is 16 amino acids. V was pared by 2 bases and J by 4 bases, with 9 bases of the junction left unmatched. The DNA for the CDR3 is TGTGCCATCAGTGAGGTGGACAGGGACCTATCCTATGGCTACACCTTC. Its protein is CAISEVDRDLSYGYTF.

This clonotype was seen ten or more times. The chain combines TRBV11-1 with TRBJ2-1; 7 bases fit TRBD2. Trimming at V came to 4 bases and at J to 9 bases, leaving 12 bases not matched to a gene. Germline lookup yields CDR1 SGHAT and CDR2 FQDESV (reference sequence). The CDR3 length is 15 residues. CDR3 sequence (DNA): TGTGCCAGCAGCTCGCCTAGCCTTGGGGGGGGTGAGCAGTTCTTC. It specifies CASSSPSLGGGEQFF.

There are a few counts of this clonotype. CDR3 sequence: CAISESTPASGNTIYF. The CDR3, as DNA: TGTGCCATCAGTGAGTCGACGCCAGCCTCTGGAAACACCATATATTTT. The chain couples TRBV10-3 to TRBJ1-3, with unresolved D. The CDR3 contains 16 residues. Per the germline V gene, CDR1 is ENHRY and CDR2 is SYGVKD. V shed 0 bases and J shed 0 bases, with 9 bases lying between them.

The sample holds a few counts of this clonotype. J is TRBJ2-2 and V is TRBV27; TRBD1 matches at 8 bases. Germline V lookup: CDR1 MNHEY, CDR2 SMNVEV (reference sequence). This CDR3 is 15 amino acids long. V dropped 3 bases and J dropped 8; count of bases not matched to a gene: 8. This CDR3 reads CASSFGQGARGELFF. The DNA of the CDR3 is TGTGCCAGCAGTTTTGGGCAGGGGGCGCGAGGGGAGCTGTTTTTT.

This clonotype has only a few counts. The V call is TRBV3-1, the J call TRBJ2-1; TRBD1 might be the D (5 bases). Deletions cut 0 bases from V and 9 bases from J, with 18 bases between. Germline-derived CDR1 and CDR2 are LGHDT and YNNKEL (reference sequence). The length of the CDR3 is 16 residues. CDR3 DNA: TGTGCCAGCAGCCAAGAGAGAAGGGGTGGGGCGAGTGAGCAGTTCTTC. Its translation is CASSQERRGGASEQFF.

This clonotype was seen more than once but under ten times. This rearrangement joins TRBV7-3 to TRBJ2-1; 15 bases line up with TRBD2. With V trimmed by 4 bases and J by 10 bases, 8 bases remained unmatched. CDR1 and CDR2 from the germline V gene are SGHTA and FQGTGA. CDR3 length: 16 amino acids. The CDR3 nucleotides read TGTGCCAGCAGCTCCTGGACTAGCGGGGGGGCGCGGGAGCAGTTCTTC. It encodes CASSSWTSGGAREQFF. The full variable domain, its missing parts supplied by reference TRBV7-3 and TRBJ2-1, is GAGVSQTPSNKVTEKGKYVELRCDPISGHTALYWYRQSLGQGPEFLIYFQGTGAADDSGLPNDRFFAVRPEGSVSTLKIQRTERGDSAVYLCASSSWTSGGAREQFFGPGTRLTVL.

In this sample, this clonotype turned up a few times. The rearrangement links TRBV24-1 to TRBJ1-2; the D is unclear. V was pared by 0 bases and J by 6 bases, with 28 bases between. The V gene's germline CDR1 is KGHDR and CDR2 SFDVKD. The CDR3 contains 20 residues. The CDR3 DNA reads TGTGCCACCAGTGATTTGTATCAGATTCCCCCACCCGAGGATGGGCATGGCTACACCTTC. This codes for CATSDLYQIPPPEDGHGYTF.

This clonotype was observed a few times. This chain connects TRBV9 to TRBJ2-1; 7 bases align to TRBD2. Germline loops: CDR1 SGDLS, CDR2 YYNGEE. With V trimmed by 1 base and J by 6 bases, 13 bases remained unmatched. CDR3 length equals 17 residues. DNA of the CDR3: TGTGCCAGCAGCGTAAGGACCGGGAGCGGGATTGTCAATGAGCAGTTCTTC. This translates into CASSVRTGSGIVNEQFF. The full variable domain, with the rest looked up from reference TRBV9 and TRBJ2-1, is DSGVTQTPKHLITATGQRVTLRCSPRSGDLSVYWYQQSLDQGLQFLIQYYNGEERAKGNILERFSAQQFPDLHSELNLSSLELGDSALYFCASSVRTGSGIVNEQFFGPGTRLTVL.

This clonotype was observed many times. CDR3 region: CASSGLAGNTDTQYF. CDR3 DNA sequence: TGTGCCAGCAGCGGACTAGCGGGGAACACAGATACGCAGTATTTT. The chain has TRBV12-3 or TRBV12-4 and TRBJ2-3, with 12 nucleotides matching TRBD2. The CDR3 consists of 15 residues. Trimming took 6 bases from V and 2 from J; bases not matched to a gene: 3.

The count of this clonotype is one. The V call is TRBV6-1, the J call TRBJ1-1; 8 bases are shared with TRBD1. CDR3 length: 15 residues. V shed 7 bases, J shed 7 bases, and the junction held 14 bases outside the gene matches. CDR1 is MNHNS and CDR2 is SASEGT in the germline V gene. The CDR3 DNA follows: TGTGCCAGCATCACAACAGGGGGGCAGCTACTTGAAGCTTTCTTT. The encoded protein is CASITTGGQLLEAFF.